This entry lists 26 T cell receptor beta chains sequenced from one sample in a study of cytomegalovirus exposure and HLA in healthy donors. In the PCR, 60 Vbeta and 13 Jbeta primers were used. The data were produced by immunoSEQ multiplex PCR, yet TCRdb's version contains in-frame clones alone and is incomplete. Of around 65,000 clones listed, less than 70% are singletons. The sequenced sample consisted of PBMCs. The receptors come from a man aged 30-40 years in good health and CMV-seronegative.

V and J are TRBV6-6 and TRBJ2-1; D possibly corresponds to TRBD1 (6 bases). This CDR3 region has 12 residues. Germline CDR1 MNHNY, CDR2 SVGAGI (reference sequence). V was pared by 6 bases and J by 9 bases, with 12 bases between. The CDR3 nucleotides are TGTGCCAGCAGCAACTCCAGGGGTGAGCAGTTCTTC. This codes for CASSNSRGEQFF.

V is TRBV2 and J is TRBJ2-5; D is possibly TRBD1 (6 bases). The ends were cut back, 5 bases at V and 6 bases at J, with 19 bases in the middle. Per the germline V gene, CDR1 is SNHLY and CDR2 is FYNNEI. The CDR3 consists of 15 residues. The CDR3 region has the DNA TGTGCCAGCAGTACCGGGACAAGGGCTGTGAAGACCCAGTACTTC. It is translated as CASSTGTRAVKTQYF.

This clone was observed a few times. The V call is TRBV7-3, the J call TRBJ2-3; maybe TRBD2 (6 bases). Trimming shortened V by 0 bases and J by 1 base, and 11 bases separated the two germline ends. CDR1 SGHTA and CDR2 FQGTGA come from the germline V gene. The CDR3 extends over 16 amino acids. CDR3 in amino acids: CASSLTGGVGTDTQYF. The DNA of the CDR3 is TGTGCCAGCAGCTTAACGGGGGGAGTTGGCACAGATACGCAGTATTTT.

This clone appeared a single time. The CDR3 bases are TGCGCCAGCAGCCTGTCCCCAAACAGGGGGAATTTGGGCTACACCTTC. Translating it yields CASSLSPNRGNLGYTF. V gene TRBV4-1 combines with J gene TRBJ1-2; 8 nucleotides line up with TRBD1. Unmatched junction bases numbered 15, after V lost 4 bases and J lost 8 bases. Germline V gives CDR1 MGHRA, CDR2 YSYEKL. This CDR3 region has 16 residues.

For the CDR3, the DNA is TGCAGCGTTGTGAGGAGGGTTGGGGGCAATGAGCAGTTCTTC. Translation: CSVVRRVGGNEQFF. This chain uses TRBV29-1 with TRBJ2-1, with D perhaps TRBD2 (6 bases). The length of the CDR3 is 14 residues. Trimming stripped 4 bases from V and 6 bases from J, with 16 bases between. Germline CDR1 and CDR2: SQVTM and ANQGSEA.

This chain connects TRBV9 to TRBJ2-7; 9 bases are a match to TRBD2. The germline V gene encodes CDR1 SGDLS and CDR2 YYNGEE. CDR3 length equals 17 residues. V shed 0 bases, J shed 0 bases, and the junction held 7 bases outside the gene matches. The CDR3 sequence: CASSVDAGTSFSYEQYF. CDR3 in DNA: TGTGCCAGCAGCGTAGACGCGGGGACTAGCTTCTCCTACGAGCAGTACTTC. Supplemented by reference TRBV9 and TRBJ2-7, the full variable domain reads DSGVTQTPKHLITATGQRVTLRCSPRSGDLSVYWYQQSLDQGLQFLIQYYNGEERAKGNILERFSAQQFPDLHSELNLSSLELGDSALYFCASSVDAGTSFSYEQYFGPGTRLTVT.

The chain carries TRBV5-4 and TRBJ1-5, with 7 bases aligning to TRBD1. The CDR3 runs to 13 residues. Germline V gene sequence: CDR1 SGHNT, CDR2 YYREEE (reference sequence). J gave up 5 bases and V 4 bases, and 3 bases lay outside the gene matches. CDR3: CASSSDRDQPQHF. CDR3 in DNA: TGTGCCAGCAGCAGCGACAGGGATCAGCCCCAGCATTTT.

V and J are TRBV29-1 and TRBJ2-3, with 7 bases lining up with TRBD2. The CDR3 extends over 17 amino acids. Germline trimming cut 4 bases from V and 0 bases from J; bases unmatched to any gene: 13. Germline CDR1 reads SQVTM; CDR2 reads ANQGSEA. The DNA of the CDR3 is TGCAGCGTTGCCCGGGACTACACGCGTGGTAGCACAGATACGCAGTATTTT. Translation: CSVARDYTRGSTDTQYF.

The chain recombines TRBV5-1 with TRBJ2-3; 12 bases map to TRBD2. This CDR3 comprises 16 residues. Per germline, CDR1 SGHRS and CDR2 YFSETQ. Trimming cost V 3 bases and J 6 bases; bases outside gene matches: 8. The DNA of the CDR3 is TGCGCCAGCAGCTGGACTAGCGGGGCCCGAGGGGATACGCAGTATTTT. Translation gives CASSWTSGARGDTQYF.

This sequence joins TRBV28 and TRBJ1-3, with 7 positions matching TRBD1. The CDR3 is made up of 15 amino acids. Germline V lookup: CDR1 MDHEN, CDR2 SYDVKM. Trimming took 6 bases from V and 2 from J; bases not matched to a gene: 7. The CDR3 DNA reads TGTGCCAGCAGCTTGACAGGGATCACTGGAAACACCATATATTTT. Encoded protein: CASSLTGITGNTIYF.

This clone showed up just a few times. V and J are TRBV5-8 and TRBJ1-5, with 8 bases that match TRBD1. Germline V gene data show CDR1 as SGHTS and CDR2 as YDEGEE. The length of the CDR3 is 15 residues. The ends lost 3 bases at V and 0 bases at J; junction bases unmatched: 2. DNA of the CDR3: TGTGCCAGCAGCTCGGGACAGGTTAGCAATCAGCCCCAGCATTTT. Translation: CASSSGQVSNQPQHF.

The chain employs TRBV27 and TRBJ1-5; D not resolved. V lost 3 bases to trimming and J lost 3 bases, with 3 bases between them. CDR3 length equals 12 residues. The germline CDR1 and CDR2 sequences are MNHEY and SMNVEV (reference sequence). CDR3 bases: TGTGCCAGCAGTTTCATCAATCAGCCCCAGCATTTT. Translated: CASSFINQPQHF.

This clone has just a few counts. This chain uses TRBV18 with TRBJ2-7; D is uncertain. The V gene lost 2 bases and the J gene lost 3 bases, with 8 bases spanning the gap. This CDR3 contains 13 residues. Germline V gene sequence: CDR1 KGHSH, CDR2 LQKENI. The CDR3 nucleotides are TGTGCCAGCTCACCAAGCCCCTTCTACGAGCAGTACTTC. It yields the protein CASSPSPFYEQYF.

The chain is built from TRBV5-1 and TRBJ2-7; D uncertain. V was shortened by 0 bases and J by 2 bases, with 12 bases between the two germline ends. This CDR3 has 15 residues. CDR1 is SGHRS and CDR2 is YFSETQ in the germline V gene. The CDR3 sequence is CASSLAPGAPYEQYF. The CDR3 nucleotides read TGCGCCAGCAGCTTGGCTCCAGGCGCTCCCTACGAGCAGTACTTC.

This clone showed up just a few times. V is TRBV6-1 and J is TRBJ2-7, with a weak D call TRBD2 (6 bases). The germline V gene encodes CDR1 MNHNS and CDR2 SASEGT. V was clipped by 0 bases and J by 0 bases, with 15 bases between them. The CDR3 totals 17 residues. The CDR3 loop is CASSEARGTSFSYEQYF. The DNA for the CDR3 is TGTGCCAGCAGTGAAGCCAGAGGCACTAGCTTCTCCTACGAGCAGTACTTC.

This chain joins TRBV7-6 and TRBJ1-5; D not resolved. Looked up from germline, CDR1 is SGHVS and CDR2 is FNYEAQ. CDR3 length: 16 residues. Trimming pared 1 base from V and 3 bases from J, leaving 13 bases between. CDR3 residues: CASSLGGSGNNQPQHF. CDR3 nucleotides: TGTGCCAGCAGCTTAGGGGGTTCGGGGAACAATCAGCCCCAGCATTTT.

This clone occurred a few times. The J gene is TRBJ2-5, the V gene TRBV2; possibly TRBD2 for D (6 bases). V was cut by 10 bases and J by 2 bases, with 17 bases left in between. This CDR3 comprises 14 residues. CDR1 is SNHLY and CDR2 is FYNNEI in the germline V gene. CDR3 DNA sequence: TGTGCCACAAGGCGGCGGGGATCACAAGAGACCCAGTACTTC. Its protein product is CATRRRGSQETQYF. The full variable domain, rest sourced from reference TRBV2 and TRBJ2-5, is EPEVTQTPSHQVTQMGQEVILRCVPISNHLYFYWYRQILGQKVEFLVSFYNNEISEKSEIFDDQFSVERPDGSNFTLKIRSTKLEDSAMYFCATRRRGSQETQYFGPGTRLLVL.

This clone was seen more than once but under ten times. V usage is TRBV30 and J usage is TRBJ2-7; D call uncertain. Trimming pared 2 bases from V and 3 bases from J, leaving 5 bases between. This CDR3 is 11 amino acids long. CDR1 GTSNPN and CDR2 SVGIG come from the germline V gene (reference sequence). DNA for the CDR3: TGTGCCTGGAGTCGGGTCTACGAGCAGTACTTC. Its translation: CAWSRVYEQYF.

The genes are TRBV5-4 and TRBJ2-5, with 8 nucleotides matching TRBD2. The CDR3 is 17 residues long. CDR1 is SGHNT and CDR2 is YYREEE in the germline V gene (reference sequence). The V and J ends lost 3 bases and 0 bases, in that order; junction bases with no gene match: 10. CDR3 DNA sequence: TGTGCCAGCAGCTCGACTGGGGGCGGGGGGAACCAAGAGACCCAGTACTTC. Translated, it gives CASSSTGGGGNQETQYF.

This sequence joins TRBV13 and TRBJ2-5; 9 bases are a match to TRBD2. Germline V gives CDR1 PRHDT, CDR2 FYEKMQ (reference sequence). The CDR3 spans 16 residues. V was pared by 5 bases and J by 2 bases, with 9 bases of the junction left unmatched. CDR3 DNA sequence: TGTGCCAGCAGCCTCGGGGCCAGCGGGGGGCAAGAGACCCAGTACTTC. Translated: CASSLGASGGQETQYF.

The genes are TRBV6-5 and TRBJ2-5; D is undetermined. The CDR3 length is 15 residues. Trimming removed 2 bases from V and 5 bases from J, with 15 bases in between. Germline V CDR1 and CDR2: MNHEY, SVGAGI. The chain's CDR3 is CASSYMRSPAETQYF. Written as DNA, the CDR3 is TGTGCCAGCAGTTACATGCGGAGCCCAGCGGAGACCCAGTACTTC.

J is TRBJ2-5 and V is TRBV12-5; D may be TRBD2 (6 bases). Germline CDR1 is LGHNT and CDR2 is FRNRAP. V lost 0 bases, J lost 5 bases, and 10 bases lay in between. The CDR3 sequence is 14 residues long. CDR3 nucleotide sequence: TGTGCTAGTGGTTTGGTACATCGGGGGGAGACCCAGTACTTC. Protein sequence: CASGLVHRGETQYF.

This clone was observed a single time. The V gene is TRBV6-1, the J gene TRBJ1-2; D unclear. This CDR3 comprises 12 residues. The V gene lost 11 bases and the J gene lost 2 bases, with 12 bases spanning the gap. Germline assignment: CDR1 MNHNS and CDR2 SASEGT. CDR3 loop: CAEGLQNYGYTF. The CDR3 coding sequence is TGTGCCGAGGGCCTGCAAAACTATGGCTACACCTTC.

This clone has just a few counts. The CDR3 coding sequence is TGTGCCAGCAGTGAAGTCAGGGGGCGACGTTCTAATGAAAAACTGTTTTTT. This translates into CASSEVRGRRSNEKLFF. V and J are TRBV2 and TRBJ1-4, with 8 bases that match TRBD1. Germline lookup yields CDR1 SNHLY and CDR2 FYNNEI. J lost 3 bases, V lost 1 base, and 7 bases had no gene match. The CDR3 contains 17 residues. The whole variable domain, filled in from reference TRBV2 and TRBJ1-4, reads EPEVTQTPSHQVTQMGQEVILRCVPISNHLYFYWYRQILGQKVEFLVSFYNNEISEKSEIFDDQFSVERPDGSNFTLKIRSTKLEDSAMYFCASSEVRGRRSNEKLFFGSGTQLSVL.

This chain uses TRBV25-1 with TRBJ1-2, with TRBD1 identical over 10 bases. The germline CDR1 and CDR2 sequences are MGHDK and SYGVNS. The CDR3 contains 14 residues. V lost 4 bases to trimming and J lost 7 bases; unmatched junction nucleotides: 6. This chain's CDR3 is CASSAVTGGFGYTF. The CDR3 DNA reads TGTGCCAGCAGTGCTGTGACAGGGGGCTTTGGCTACACCTTC.

This clone was counted between two and nine times. This chain joins TRBV5-6 and TRBJ1-4, with D possibly TRBD1 on 6 matching bases. V dropped 2 bases and J dropped 2 bases, with 19 bases sitting between them. Germline CDR1 and CDR2: SGHDT and YYEEEE. The CDR3 contains 18 residues. Here the CDR3 DNA reads TGTGCCAGCAGCTTCCGGGCGACAGGCTGGCGTACTAATGAAAAACTGTTTTTT. It codes for CASSFRATGWRTNEKLFF.